This T cell receptor beta chain was sequenced during a study of blood T cell repertoires in COVID-19. Study background: Specimens from acute and convalescent COVID-19 originated in the United States, Italy and Spain. PBMCs, B-cell-depleted T cells, or T cells provided the cDNA or gDNA that made up the material.

Germline lookup yields CDR1 MNHNY and CDR2 SVGAGI (reference sequence). This CDR3 is 16 amino acids long. Trimming shortened V by 4 bases and J by 0 bases, and 13 bases separated the two germline ends. Per the original data handling: Cell counts per sample came from amplifying reference gene primers. Here immunoSEQ multiplex PCR was the method, and the copy in TCRdb shows in-frame clones only, minus some. V, J and clone size reflect that table, while D and trimming were determined from the DNA. This table holds hundreds of thousands of clones, 70% to 90% found once. This sequence joins TRBV6-6 and TRBJ1-5; D is perhaps TRBD1 (5 bases). This receptor was identified in a woman aged 50 to 60 with active or convalescent COVID-19. Specimen: peripheral blood. For the CDR3, the DNA is TGTGCCAGCAGTTTCCCGACAGCCTATAGCAATCAGCCCCAGCATTTT. Protein sequence: CASSFPTAYSNQPQHF.